This TCR beta chain was recorded in a study of blood T cell repertoires in COVID-19. Study in general: Spain, Italy and the United States supplied samples that represented acute and convalescent COVID-19.

The CDR3 extends over 15 amino acids. V was trimmed by 2 bases and J by 6 bases, leaving 13 bases between them. Germline V gene data show CDR1 as MNHEY and CDR2 as SVGAGI. Enrolled during active infection, Seattle patients were then followed longitudinally. The table came from immunoSEQ multiplex PCR; TCRdb's copy has only in-frame clones and leaves some out. The sample includes about 500,000 clones, around 90% of them seen just once. The receptor's source is a woman aged 45-59 years with COVID-19, enrolled during active disease. The sequenced sample consisted of peripheral blood. The chain has TRBV6-5 and TRBJ2-2; no reliable D call. CDR3 in DNA: TGTGCCAGCAGTTACCAATATAACAGAGCCGGGGAGCTGTTTTTT. Protein sequence: CASSYQYNRAGELFF.